The rows below give T cell receptor beta chains drawn from one sample of a study of CD8+ T cells in alopecia areata. Data came from immunoSEQ multiplex PCR; TCRdb stores just in-frame clones and leaves some out. This table has some 150,000 clones, about 60% appearing once. Here the sequenced sample was CD4+ T cells sorted from blood, taken at week 0. These receptors were collected from a human donor with alopecia areata. Each CDR3 is given with its conserved first and last residue. D genes are given only for firm matches. Only part of the rows carry a size: once, few, many, or a class if the clone is expanded.

TRBJ2-5,NA,NA,TRBV4-2,TGTGCCAGCAGCCCAGGTACTCCTAACAGTCAAGAGACCCAGTACTTC,CASSPGTPNSQETQYF
TRBJ1-2,TRBD1,once,TRBV25-1,TGTGCCAGCGGATTGACAGGGGGGTATGGCTACACCTTC,CASGLTGGYGYTF
TRBJ1-4,NA,few,TRBV19,TGTGCCAGTACCCAAGCAACTAATGAAAAACTGTTTTTT,CASTQATNEKLFF
TRBJ2-7,NA,NA,TRBV6-5,TGTGCCAGCAGTTATGGGGGATCCTACGAGCAGTACTTC,CASSYGGSYEQYF
TRBJ2-1,TRBD1,NA,TRBV5-1,TGCGCCAGCAGCTTGGGACAGGGGGCGATCGTCAATGAGCAGTTCTTC,CASSLGQGAIVNEQFF
TRBJ1-2,NA,NA,TRBV30,TGTGCCTGGAGTGTAGAAGGGGGATACGGAGGCTACACCTTC,CAWSVEGGYGGYTF
TRBJ1-6,TRBD1,NA,TRBV15,TGTGCCACCAGCACCGGACAGGCCAGCTCCTATAATTCACCCCTCCACTTT,CATSTGQASSYNSPLHF
TRBJ2-7,NA,few,TRBV7-9,TGTGCCAGCAGCCCCGCTAGGGGTGGGTTATCCTACGAGCAGTACTTC,CASSPARGGLSYEQYF
TRBJ2-1,NA,NA,TRBV9,TGTGCCAGCAGCGTAGCTGGGCGGGCGTTATACAATGAGCAGTTCTTC,CASSVAGRALYNEQFF
TRBJ1-2,TRBD1,NA,TRBV30,TGTGCCTGGACCCGGACAGGGAGCTATGGCTACACCTTC,CAWTRTGSYGYTF
TRBJ1-5,TRBD1,NA,TRBV7-2,TGTGCCAGCAGCATGGGACAGGGCGGCAATCAGCCCCAGCATTTT,CASSMGQGGNQPQHF
TRBJ1-4,NA,few,TRBV4-2,TGTGCCAGCAGCCAAGATACCCAGAGTAATGAAAAACTGTTTTTT,CASSQDTQSNEKLFF
TRBJ2-3,TRBD2,few,TRBV19,TGTGCCAGTAGCGTTGGGGGACTAGTACCAGATACGCAGTATTTT,CASSVGGLVPDTQYF
TRBJ2-2,TRBD1,NA,TRBV5-1,TGCGCCAGCAGCGTTACAGGGGGCATTGGCGGGGAGCTGTTTTTT,CASSVTGGIGGELFF
TRBJ1-5,NA,few,TRBV19,TGTGCCAGTAGTATGTTGGGAAACCAGCCCCAGCATTTT,CASSMLGNQPQHF
TRBJ2-7,TRBD1,NA,TRBV5-1,TGCGCCAGCAGCTTTACCGCCTCGGGACAGGGCACCTACGAGCAGTACTTC,CASSFTASGQGTYEQYF
TRBJ2-5,NA,few,TRBV7-2,TGTGCCAGCAGCTTATTTGAGACCCAGTACTTC,CASSLFETQYF
TRBJ1-1,NA,NA,TRBV30,TGTGCCTGGAGTTTCGCCGGGACACCGAACACTGAAGCTTTCTTT,CAWSFAGTPNTEAFF
TRBJ2-1,NA,few,TRBV29-1,TGCAGCGGAATGGGCCCCGGGACACGCTCCTACAATGAGCAGTTCTTC,CSGMGPGTRSYNEQFF
TRBJ1-2,NA,NA,TRBV29-1,TGCAGCGTTGTGGTACATCCTGGCTACACCTTC,CSVVVHPGYTF
TRBJ2-3,NA,NA,TRBV4-1,TGCGCCAGCAGCCAAGAGAGGAATCGGGGGGCGGGCACAGATACGCAGTATTTT,CASSQERNRGAGTDTQYF
TRBJ1-2,NA,NA,TRBV2,TGTGCCAGCAGTGAGACTGGAGGGTCTGGGGGAGCCTACACCTTC,CASSETGGSGGAYTF
TRBJ2-5,TRBD2,NA,TRBV4-1,TGCGCCAGCAGCCAACCCCTTGGGACTAGCGGGGTGGAGACCCAGTACTTC,CASSQPLGTSGVETQYF
TRBJ1-2,TRBD1,NA,TRBV9,TGTGCCAGCAGTCTCACAGGGGGCGGGTATGGCTACACCTTC,CASSLTGGGYGYTF
TRBJ2-3,NA,NA,TRBV30,TGTGCCTGGAGTGTGGGGGCTTCTAGCACAGATACGCAGTATTTT,CAWSVGASSTDTQYF
TRBJ2-2,NA,NA,TRBV2,TGTGCCAGCCGCCCCTCGAGGGGGGAGCTGTTTTTT,CASRPSRGELFF
TRBJ1-2,NA,NA,TRBV29-1,TGCAGCGTCTTCACAGGGAGGGAAGGCTACACCTTC,CSVFTGREGYTF
TRBJ1-6,NA,NA,TRBV5-1,TGCGCCAGCAGCTTGGATGTGGGGAGCGAATCACCCCTCCACTTT,CASSLDVGSESPLHF
TRBJ2-5,NA,NA,TRBV5-6,TGTGCCAGCAGCTCTCCGAATGAAGAGACCCAGTACTTC,CASSSPNEETQYF
TRBJ2-7,NA,NA,TRBV9,TGTGCCAGCAGCGTAGACCCGTCGAGCTCTACCTACGAGCAGTACTTC,CASSVDPSSSTYEQYF
TRBJ2-3,NA,NA,TRBV23-1,TGCGCCAGCAGTCAATCGAGACAGCTGGGGGATACGCAGTATTTT,CASSQSRQLGDTQYF
TRBJ1-3,NA,NA,TRBV7-2,TGTGCTTTTCCTCTGGTCTCTGGAAACACCATATATTTT,CAFPLVSGNTIYF
TRBJ2-3,NA,NA,TRBV7-2,TGTGCCAGCACGAACCCCCCGGTGGATACGCAGTATTTT,CASTNPPVDTQYF
TRBJ2-1,NA,few,TRBV11-2,TGTGCCAGCAGCTCAGCTTCTAGGGAGCAGTTCTTC,CASSSASREQFF
TRBJ2-5,TRBD1,once,TRBV10-3,TGTGCCAGCAGGCCGGGCCCGGGACAGATGCGACAAGAGACCCAGTACTTC,CASRPGPGQMRQETQYF
TRBJ2-1,TRBD2,NA,TRBV9,TGTGCCAGCAGCGTAGCGGAACTAGCGACTAATGAGCAGTTCTTC,CASSVAELATNEQFF
TRBJ2-4,TRBD2,NA,TRBV27,TGTGCCAGCTCCAGGGAGGGGAGGGGTCATACAGTGGGAGCCAAAAACATTCAGTACTTC,CASSREGRGHTVGAKNIQYF
TRBJ2-5,NA,NA,TRBV4-3,TGCGCCAGCAGCCAAGACCTCGTCTGGGGAGAGACCCAGTACTTC,CASSQDLVWGETQYF
TRBJ1-1,NA,NA,TRBV7-2,TGTGCCAGCAGTCCCAGTCAGGGAAGGCCTGAAGCTTTCTTT,CASSPSQGRPEAFF
TRBJ1-5,NA,NA,TRBV30,TGTGCCTGGAGTGCCAACGTACGCCAGCCCCAGCATTTT,CAWSANVRQPQHF
TRBJ1-2,NA,NA,TRBV6-6,TGTGCCAGCACTCCATGGGGGGACTATGGCTACACCTTC,CASTPWGDYGYTF
TRBJ2-5,NA,few,TRBV1,TGCACCAGCAGCCAAGAGGTAGCGGAAGAGACCCAGTACTTC,CTSSQEVAEETQYF
TRBJ2-7,NA,few,TRBV7-2,TGTGCCAGCAGCTTAGGGGAATACGAGCAGTACTTC,CASSLGEYEQYF
TRBJ2-5,NA,NA,TRBV5-1,TGCGCCAGCAGCTCGGACCCTCAGATTCAAGAGACCCAGTACTTC,CASSSDPQIQETQYF
TRBJ1-5,TRBD1,few,TRBV5-1,TGCGCCAGCAGCTTGTGGACAGGGGATCAGCCCCAGCATTTT,CASSLWTGDQPQHF
TRBJ2-5,NA,NA,TRBV7-9,TGTGCCAGCAGCAACAATGTCGCAGTAGAGACCCAGTACTTC,CASSNNVAVETQYF
TRBJ2-5,NA,NA,TRBV7-2,TGTGCCAGCAGCTTAGTTCCGGGACGGGACGGGACCCAGTACTTC,CASSLVPGRDGTQYF
TRBJ1-2,NA,NA,TRBV9,TGTGCCAGCAGCCCCGAGATTGAGGATTGGGCTAATGGCTACACCTTC,CASSPEIEDWANGYTF
TRBJ2-2,NA,NA,TRBV29-1,TGCAGCGTTGTTCGGGTAACCGGGGAGCTGTTTTTT,CSVVRVTGELFF
TRBJ1-1,NA,NA,TRBV11-3,TGTGCCAGCATCTCCGACGGGAGGGTTGGGACTGAAGCTTTCTTT,CASISDGRVGTEAFF
TRBJ2-3,NA,once,TRBV5-1,TGCGCCAGCAGCCTCGAGGGGAGGCGCACAGATACGCAGTATTTT,CASSLEGRRTDTQYF
TRBJ2-3,TRBD2,few,TRBV29-1,TGCAGCGTTGGAGTTAGCGGGGATTTCACAGATACGCAGTATTTT,CSVGVSGDFTDTQYF
TRBJ1-4,NA,NA,TRBV5-1,TGCGCCAGCAGACCTCAGGGGAGTAATGAAAAACTGTTTTTT,CASRPQGSNEKLFF
TRBJ2-7,NA,few,TRBV25-1,TGTGCCAGCAGTCAAAGGTTCGAGCAGTACTTC,CASSQRFEQYF
TRBJ1-3,NA,NA,TRBV29-1,TGCAGCGTTGGCAAAGCCAGTGGAAACACCATATATTTT,CSVGKASGNTIYF